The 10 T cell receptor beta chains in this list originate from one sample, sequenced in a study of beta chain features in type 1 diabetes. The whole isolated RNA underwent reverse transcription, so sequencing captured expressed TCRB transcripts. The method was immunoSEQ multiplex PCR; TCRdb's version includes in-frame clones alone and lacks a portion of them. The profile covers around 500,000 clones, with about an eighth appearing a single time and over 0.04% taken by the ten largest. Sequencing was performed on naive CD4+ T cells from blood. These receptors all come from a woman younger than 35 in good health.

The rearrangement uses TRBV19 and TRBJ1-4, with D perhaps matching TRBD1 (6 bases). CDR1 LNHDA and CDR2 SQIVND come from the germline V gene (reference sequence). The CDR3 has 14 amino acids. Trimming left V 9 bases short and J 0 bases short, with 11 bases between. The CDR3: CASARTATNEKLFF. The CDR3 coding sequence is TGTGCCAGCGCCCGGACAGCAACTAATGAAAAACTGTTTTTT.

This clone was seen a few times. CDR3 residues: CASDRTGSIQYF. CDR3 in DNA: TGTGCCAGCGACCGGACAGGATCGATTCAGTACTTC. J is TRBJ2-4 and V is TRBV2; 7 positions match TRBD1. CDR3 length: 12 residues. The germline V gene has CDR1 SNHLY and CDR2 FYNNEI. The ends lost 8 bases at V and 10 bases at J; junction bases unmatched: 8.

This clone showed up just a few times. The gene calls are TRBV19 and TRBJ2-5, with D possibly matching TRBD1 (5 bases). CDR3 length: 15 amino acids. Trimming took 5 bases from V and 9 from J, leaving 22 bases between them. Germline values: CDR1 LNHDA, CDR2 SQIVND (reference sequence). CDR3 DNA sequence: TGTGCCAGTAGTCCCATCGACGCCGACCCCAGGGCCCAGTACTTC. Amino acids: CASSPIDADPRAQYF.

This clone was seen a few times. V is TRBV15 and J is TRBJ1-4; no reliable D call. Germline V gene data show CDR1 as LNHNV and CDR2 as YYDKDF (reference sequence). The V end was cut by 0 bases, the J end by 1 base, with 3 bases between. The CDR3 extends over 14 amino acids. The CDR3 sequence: CATSRDVTNEKLFF. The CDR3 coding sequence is TGTGCCACCAGCAGAGATGTAACTAATGAAAAACTGTTTTTT.

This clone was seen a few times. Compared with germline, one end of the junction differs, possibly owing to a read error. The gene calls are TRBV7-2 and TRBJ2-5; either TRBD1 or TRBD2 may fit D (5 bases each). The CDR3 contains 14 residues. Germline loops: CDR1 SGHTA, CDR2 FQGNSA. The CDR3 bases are TGTGCCAGCACCTTAGAGGGGACGGGAGAGACCCAGTACTTC. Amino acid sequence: CASTLEGTGETQYF.

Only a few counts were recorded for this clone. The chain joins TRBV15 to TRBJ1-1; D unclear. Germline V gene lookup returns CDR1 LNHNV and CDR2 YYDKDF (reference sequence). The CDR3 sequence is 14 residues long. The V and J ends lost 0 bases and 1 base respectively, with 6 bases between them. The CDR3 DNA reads TGTGCCACCAGCAGAGACTGGGAGAACACTGAAGCTTTCTTT. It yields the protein CATSRDWENTEAFF. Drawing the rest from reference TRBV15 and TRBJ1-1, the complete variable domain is DAMVIQNPRYQVTQFGKPVTLSCSQTLNHNVMYWYQQKSSQAPKLLFHYYDKDFNNEADTPDNFQSRRPNTSFCFLDIRSPGLGDTAMYLCATSRDWENTEAFFGQGTRLTVV.

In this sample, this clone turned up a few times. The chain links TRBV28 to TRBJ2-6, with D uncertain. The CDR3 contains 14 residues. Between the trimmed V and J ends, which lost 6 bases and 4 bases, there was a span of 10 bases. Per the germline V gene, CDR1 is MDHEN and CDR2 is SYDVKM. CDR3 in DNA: TGTGCCAGCAGGCTCCGATCAGGGGCCAACGTCCTGACTTTC. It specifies CASRLRSGANVLTF. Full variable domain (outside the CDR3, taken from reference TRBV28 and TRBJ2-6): DVKVTQSSRYLVKRTGEKVFLECVQDMDHENMFWYRQDPGLGLRLIYFSYDVKMKEKGDIPEGYSVSREKKERFSLILESASTNQTSMYLCASRLRSGANVLTFGAGSRLTVL.

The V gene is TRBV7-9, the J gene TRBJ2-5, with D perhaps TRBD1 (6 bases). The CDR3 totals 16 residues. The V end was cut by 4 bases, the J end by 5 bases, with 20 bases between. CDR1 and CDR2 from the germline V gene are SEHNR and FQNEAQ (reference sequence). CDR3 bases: TGTGCCAGCAGCTATACTCTAGGGGGAATCCTCGAGACCCAGTACTTC. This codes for CASSYTLGGILETQYF.

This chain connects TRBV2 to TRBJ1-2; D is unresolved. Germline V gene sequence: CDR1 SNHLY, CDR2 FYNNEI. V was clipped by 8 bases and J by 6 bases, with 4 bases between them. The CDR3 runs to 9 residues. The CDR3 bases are TGTGCCAGCCGTAATGGCTACACCTTC. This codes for CASRNGYTF.

The CDR3 nucleotides read TGTGCCAGCAGCCCTTCCACAGGGTATGAAGCCGCCAAAAACATTCAGTACTTC. It encodes CASSPSTGYEAAKNIQYF. The rearrangement joins TRBV9 to TRBJ2-4; possible D gene TRBD1, 6 bases. The CDR3 totals 18 residues. The ends were cut back, 4 bases at V and 1 base at J, with 21 bases in the middle. Germline assignment: CDR1 SGDLS and CDR2 YYNGEE.